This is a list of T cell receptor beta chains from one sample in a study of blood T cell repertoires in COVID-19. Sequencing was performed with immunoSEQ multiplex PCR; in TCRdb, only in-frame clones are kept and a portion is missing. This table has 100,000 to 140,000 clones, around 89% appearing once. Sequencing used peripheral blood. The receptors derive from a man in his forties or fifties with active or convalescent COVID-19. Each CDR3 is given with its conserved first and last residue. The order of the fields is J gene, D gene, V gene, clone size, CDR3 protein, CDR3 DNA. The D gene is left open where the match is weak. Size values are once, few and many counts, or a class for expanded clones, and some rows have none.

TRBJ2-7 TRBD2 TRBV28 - CASSRALGRSSYEQYF TGTGCCAGCAGCCGAGCGCTCGGGAGGAGCTCCTACGAGCAGTACTTC
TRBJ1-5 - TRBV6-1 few CASSGGYHYSNQPQHF TGTGCCAGCAGTGGGGGCTACCATTATAGCAATCAGCCCCAGCATTTT
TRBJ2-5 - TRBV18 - CASSPSGLQETQYF TGTGCCAGCTCACCATCAGGGTTACAAGAGACCCAGTACTTC
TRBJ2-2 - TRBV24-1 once CATSVDRSGPYTGELFF TGTGCCACCAGTGTCGACAGGTCCGGGCCCTACACCGGGGAGCTGTTTTTT
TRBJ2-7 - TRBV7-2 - CASSLVVQGAEQYF TGTGCCAGCAGCTTAGTAGTACAGGGAGCCGAGCAGTACTTC
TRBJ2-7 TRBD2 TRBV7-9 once CASSPSPGLAGGYEQYF TGTGCCAGCAGCCCTTCCCCGGGACTAGCGGGAGGCTACGAGCAGTACTTC
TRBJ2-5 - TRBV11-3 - CASTSPGSETQYF TGTGCCAGCACCTCCCCGGGGAGTGAGACCCAGTACTTC
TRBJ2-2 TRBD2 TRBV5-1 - CASSRNAGGGNTGELFF TGCGCCAGCAGCAGGAACGCGGGAGGGGGGAACACCGGGGAGCTGTTTTTT
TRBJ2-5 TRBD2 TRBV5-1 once CASSLALSSGREETQYF TGCGCCAGCAGCTTGGCCTTGTCTAGCGGGAGGGAAGAGACCCAGTACTTC
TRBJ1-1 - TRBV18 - CASSPPSQGSEAFF TGTGCCAGCTCACCACCGTCGCAGGGAAGTGAAGCTTTCTTT
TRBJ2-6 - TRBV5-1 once CASSTTRGSGANVLTF TGCGCCAGCAGCACTACCAGGGGCTCTGGGGCCAACGTCCTGACTTTC
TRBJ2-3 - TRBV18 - CASSPRKDSSVTDTQYF TGTGCCAGCTCACCGAGGAAAGACTCCAGTGTAACAGATACGCAGTATTTT
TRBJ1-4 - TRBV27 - CASSLTGQRNEKLFF TGTGCCAGCAGCTTAACCGGACAGAGAAATGAAAAACTGTTTTTT
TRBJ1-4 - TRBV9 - CASSALTGNNEKLFF TGTGCCAGCAGCGCGTTGACAGGCAATAATGAAAAACTGTTTTTT
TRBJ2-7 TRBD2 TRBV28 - CASRGGVEQYF TGTGCCAGCCGGGGGGGAGTGGAGCAGTACTTC
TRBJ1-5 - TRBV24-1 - CATSVVDSNQPQHF TGTGCCACCAGTGTGGTAGATAGCAATCAGCCCCAGCATTTT
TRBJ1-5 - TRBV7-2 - CASSLPAGGNNQPQHF TGTGCCAGCAGCTTACCCGCGGGGGGGAATAATCAGCCCCAGCATTTT
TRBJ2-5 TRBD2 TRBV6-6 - CASGWSGSGETQYF TGTGCCAGCGGTTGGAGCGGGAGCGGAGAGACCCAGTACTTC
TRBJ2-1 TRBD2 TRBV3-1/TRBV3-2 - CASSPGLAGRLGEQFF TGTGCCAGCAGCCCGGGACTAGCGGGACGTCTTGGTGAGCAGTTCTTC
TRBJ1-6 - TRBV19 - CASALMGSGNSPLHF TGTGCCAGCGCCTTGATGGGCTCAGGCAATTCACCCCTCCACTTT
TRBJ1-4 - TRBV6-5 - CASSTGVLNEKLFF TGTGCCAGCAGTACGGGGGTTTTGAATGAAAAACTGTTTTTT
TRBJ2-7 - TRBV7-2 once CASSSPRGEQYF TGTGCCAGCAGCTCTCCCCGAGGCGAGCAGTACTTC
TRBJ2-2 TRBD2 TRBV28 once CASSFTSEMNTGELFF TGTGCCAGCAGTTTCACTAGCGAGATGAACACCGGGGAGCTGTTTTTT